This T cell receptor beta chain was profiled in a study of T-cell reconstitution after alpha-beta-depleted transplantation in children. This clonotype was observed a few times. CDR3 length: 16 residues. V shed 3 bases and J 5 bases; nucleotides not matched to a gene: 10. For TCRbeta, the library was prepared with unique molecular identifiers. Each CDR3 protein is one row after TCRdb ran MiXCR on the PCR reads. The sample contains some 300,000 distinct CDR3 sequences, 10% of which appear only once. The sequencing here drew on PBMCs from the stem cell graft donor, taken from the stem cell graft. This TCR was sampled from a human donor who donated a stem cell graft to a child with acute lymphoblastic leukemia. The chain has TRBV12-3 or TRBV12-4 and TRBJ2-7; 10 bases are shared with TRBD1. CDR3 sequence reads: CASSLDRGLAGDEQYF. The CDR3 bases are TGTGCCAGCAGTTTGGACAGGGGGTTGGCTGGGGACGAGCAGTACTTC.